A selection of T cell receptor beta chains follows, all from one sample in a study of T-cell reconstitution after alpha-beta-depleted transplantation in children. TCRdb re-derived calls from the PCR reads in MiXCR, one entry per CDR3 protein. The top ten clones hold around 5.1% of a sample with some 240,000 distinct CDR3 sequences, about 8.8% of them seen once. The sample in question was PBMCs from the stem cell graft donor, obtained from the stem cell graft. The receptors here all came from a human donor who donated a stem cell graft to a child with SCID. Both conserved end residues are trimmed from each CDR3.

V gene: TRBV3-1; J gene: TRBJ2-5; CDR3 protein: ATSKDGGSGGPRETQY
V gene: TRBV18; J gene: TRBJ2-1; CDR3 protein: ASSPVAGDLGEQF
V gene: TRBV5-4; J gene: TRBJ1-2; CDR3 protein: ASSNTDYGYT
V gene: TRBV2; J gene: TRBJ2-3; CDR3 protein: ASRDRADTQY
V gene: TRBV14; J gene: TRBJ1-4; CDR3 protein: ASSQDVATALNEKLF
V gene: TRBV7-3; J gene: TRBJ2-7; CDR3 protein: ASSPGTSGGRYSYEQY
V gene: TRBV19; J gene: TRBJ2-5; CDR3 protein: ASSIGGTQY
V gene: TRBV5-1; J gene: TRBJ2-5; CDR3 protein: ASSLSVQETQY
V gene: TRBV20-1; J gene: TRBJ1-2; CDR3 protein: SARGQFYGYT
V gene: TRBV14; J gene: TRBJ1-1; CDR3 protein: ASSQWAGRPGMNTEAF
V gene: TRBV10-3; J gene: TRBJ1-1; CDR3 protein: AISESEARSIEAF
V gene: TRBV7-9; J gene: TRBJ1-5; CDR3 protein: ASSRWDSSYSNQPQH
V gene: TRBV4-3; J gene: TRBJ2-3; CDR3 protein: ASSQDTRSLAQY
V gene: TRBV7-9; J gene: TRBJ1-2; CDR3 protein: ASSLDRAYGYT
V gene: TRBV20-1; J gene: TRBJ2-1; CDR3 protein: SASGLAGGHKQF
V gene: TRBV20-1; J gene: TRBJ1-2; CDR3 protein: SAREPGGQGYT
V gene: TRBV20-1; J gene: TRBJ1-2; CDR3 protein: SVKKGTAGYT
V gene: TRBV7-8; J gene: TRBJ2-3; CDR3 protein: ASNNRGARSTSTDTQY
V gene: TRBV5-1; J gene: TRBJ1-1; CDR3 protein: ASSPWTGGLEAF
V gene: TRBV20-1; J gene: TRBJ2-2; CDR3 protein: SARGQVTGELF
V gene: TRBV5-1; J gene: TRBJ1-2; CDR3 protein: ASSLGQGTNYGYT
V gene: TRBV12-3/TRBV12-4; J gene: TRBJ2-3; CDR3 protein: ASTSGQGADTQY
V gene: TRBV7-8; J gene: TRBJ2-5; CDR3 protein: ASRSYLAGTETQY
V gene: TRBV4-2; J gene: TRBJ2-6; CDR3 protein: ASSPIPLAGNSGANVLT
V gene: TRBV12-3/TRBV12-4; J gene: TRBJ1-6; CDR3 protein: ASSTTGRISPLH